The 2 T cell receptor beta chains below all came from one sample that was sequenced in a study of spatial heterogeneity in lung cancer. Described time point: sample taken at primary tumor resection. TCRdb passed the 5' RACE reads through MiXCR, listing each CDR3 protein once. Of about 22,000 distinct CDR3 sequences listed, approximately 6.2% are singletons. The starting material was PBMCs, obtained at surgery. These receptor sequences come from a male donor with early-stage non-small cell lung cancer.

This clonotype was detected many times. V and J are TRBV6-6 and TRBJ2-3; no firm D call. The CDR3 is 13 amino acids. V was trimmed by 6 bases and J by 5 bases, leaving 12 bases between them. Germline V gives CDR1 MNHNY, CDR2 SVGAGI (reference sequence). This CDR3 reads CASRSSSQDTQYF. CDR3 nucleotide sequence: TGTGCCAGCAGAAGTTCTTCCCAAGATACGCAGTATTTT.

This clonotype was seen at least ten times. The chain carries TRBV6-5 and TRBJ2-1; no definite D call. The length of the CDR3 is 13 residues. V lost 6 bases and J lost 6, with 12 bases in between. Germline loops: CDR1 MNHEY, CDR2 SVGAGI. DNA for the CDR3: TGTGCCAGCAGCCTCCGGTCTACCAATGAGCAGTTCTTC. It is translated as CASSLRSTNEQFF.